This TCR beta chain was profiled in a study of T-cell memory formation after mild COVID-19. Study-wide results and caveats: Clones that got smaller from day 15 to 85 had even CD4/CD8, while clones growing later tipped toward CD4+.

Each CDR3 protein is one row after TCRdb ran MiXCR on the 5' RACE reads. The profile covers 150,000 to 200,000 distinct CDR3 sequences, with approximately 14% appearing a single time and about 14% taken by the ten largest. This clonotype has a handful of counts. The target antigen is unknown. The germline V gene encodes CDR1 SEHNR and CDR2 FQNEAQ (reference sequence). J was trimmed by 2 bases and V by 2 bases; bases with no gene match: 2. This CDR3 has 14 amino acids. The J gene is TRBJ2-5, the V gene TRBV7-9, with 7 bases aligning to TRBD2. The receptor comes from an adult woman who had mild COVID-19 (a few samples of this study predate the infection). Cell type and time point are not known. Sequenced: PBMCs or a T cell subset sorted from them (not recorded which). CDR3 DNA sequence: TGTGCCAGCAGCTTAAGCGGGGCGCAAGAGACCCAGTACTTC. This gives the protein CASSLSGAQETQYF.